The clone carrying this T cell receptor beta chain was picked up a small number of times. Its antigen is not identified. They built TCR cDNA with 5'RACE template switching, a step that put in a universal primer site and UMIs. MiXCR was run by TCRdb on the 5' RACE reads, yielding one entry per CDR3 protein. Of about 340,000 distinct CDR3 sequences listed, around 3.9% are singletons. Trimming removed 5 bases from V and 7 bases from J, with 11 bases in between. There are 12 residues in the CDR3. Germline CDR1 is SNHLY and CDR2 is FYNNEI. This record comes from a study of T cells after yellow fever vaccination. Study findings and constraints: Although the secondary response was weaker, it peaked faster, at day 5 versus 15. Only a minor proportion of clonotypes was detected across both CD4 and CD8 compartments. Subsequent to the booster, the majority of primary-vaccination clones reappeared (around 96% CD4, more than 70% CD8).

This chain links TRBV2 with TRBJ1-2; no reliable D call. The sample in question was PBMCs, obtained 5 days after the yellow fever booster vaccination. The sequence was obtained from a man between 18 and 29 years old who received the YFV17D yellow fever vaccine. The CDR3, as DNA: TGTGCCAGCAGTCAGCACACGGCTGGCTACACCTTC. The encoded protein is CASSQHTAGYTF.